This passage covers 3 T cell receptor beta chains from one sample sequenced in a study of human T cells and chemical hapten exposure. TCRdb redid the calling of the RACE reads with MiXCR, one entry per CDR3 protein. The table includes about 260,000 distinct CDR3 sequences, about 9% detected once. Time point: pre-sensitization, week 0. The treatment here: therapeutic diphenylcyclopropenone sensitization with weekly scalp DPC. The material was whole blood, obtained in connection with sensitization to the hapten diphenylcyclopropenone (DPC). These receptors were obtained from a woman aged 40-49 years with alopecia areata. Some clones in this sample may be carry-over from other donors' samples.

This clonotype was found many times. V gene TRBV4-3 combines with J gene TRBJ1-1; D remains ambiguous. CDR3 size: 16 residues. Germline V lookup: CDR1 LGHNA, CDR2 YSLEER. The V end was cut by 4 bases, the J end by 7 bases, with 22 bases between. The CDR3 DNA is TGCGCCAGCAGCCCCCGACCCGCCGGGATACAAGATGAAGCTTTCTTT. Encoded protein: CASSPRPAGIQDEAFF.

This clonotype turned up a few times. This sequence joins TRBV7-2 and TRBJ2-1; 7 nucleotides line up with TRBD1. The trim removed 2 bases at V and 2 bases at J, leaving 6 bases unmatched. This CDR3 region has 16 residues. Germline-derived CDR1 and CDR2 are SGHTA and FQGNSA. CDR3 residues: CASSLKQGLTYNEQFF. The CDR3, as DNA: TGTGCCAGCAGCTTAAAACAGGGGCTGACCTACAATGAGCAGTTCTTC.

This clonotype was recorded a few times. The chain combines TRBV5-1 with TRBJ1-4; D is uncertain. The V and J ends lost 2 bases and 1 base respectively, with 12 bases between them. In germline, CDR1 is SGHRS, CDR2 YFSETQ. The CDR3 extends over 16 amino acids. CDR3 nucleotides: TGCGCCAGCAGCTTAGCCCCCCTCGGAACTAATGAAAAACTGTTTTTT. Its protein is CASSLAPLGTNEKLFF.